Presented here are 24 T cell receptor beta chains from one specimen sequenced in a study of T cell repertoires in cytomegalovirus infection. These receptors are not linked to any known antigen. TCRdb used MiXCR to reprocess the reads, holding one entry per CDR3 protein. The sample lists fewer than 1,000,000 distinct CDR3 sequences; around 29% were seen once. The sample here was cultured CD8+ T cells from PBMCs, taken from culture after CMV antigen stimulation. Receptors originate from a human donor in good health (CMV status not recorded). Some clones in this sample may be carry-over from other donors' samples.

This clonotype was counted between two and nine times. J is TRBJ2-1 and V is TRBV14; D remains ambiguous. Germline V gene data show CDR1 as SGHDN and CDR2 as FVKESK. Trimming stripped 4 bases from V and 0 bases from J, with 13 bases between. This CDR3 comprises 16 residues. The CDR3 DNA is TGTGCCAGCAGCCCCTTAGTAGGTCTCTCCTACAATGAGCAGTTCTTC. Encoded protein: CASSPLVGLSYNEQFF. Combining the CDR3 with reference TRBV14 and TRBJ2-1 gives the whole variable domain EAGVTQFPSHSVIEKGQTVTLRCDPISGHDNLYWYRRVMGKEIKFLLHFVKESKQDESGMPNNRFLAERTGGTYSTLKVQPAELEDSGVYFCASSPLVGLSYNEQFFGPGTRLTVL.

This clonotype has more than one count but fewer than ten. The V and J genes are TRBV11-2 and TRBJ2-7; D may correspond to TRBD1 or TRBD2 (6 bases each). The germline V gene encodes CDR1 SGHAT and CDR2 FQNNGV. V dropped 3 bases and J dropped 4 bases, with 13 bases sitting between them. The CDR3 length is 14 residues. The CDR3 here is CASSFRGPGYEQYV. In DNA form, the CDR3 reads TGTGCCAGCAGCTTCCGGGGGCCTGGGTACGAGCAGTACGTC.

The chain is built from TRBV7-9 and TRBJ2-3; 8 nucleotides align to TRBD1. The CDR3 runs 16 residues. Looked up from germline, CDR1 is SEHNR and CDR2 is FQNEAQ (reference sequence). V lost 4 bases to trimming and J lost 1 base; unmatched junction nucleotides: 7. The CDR3 DNA follows: TGTGCCAGCAGCTCACCTCAGGGGGCTGGCACAGATACGCAGTATTTT. It specifies CASSSPQGAGTDTQYF.

This clonotype has ten or more counts. This chain uses TRBV7-2 with TRBJ2-1; tentatively, D is TRBD2 (5 bases). The V and J ends lost 5 bases and 4 bases respectively, with 21 bases between them. The CDR3 length is 17 residues. CDR1 is SGHTA and CDR2 is FQGNSA in the germline V gene. As DNA, the CDR3 is TGTGCCAGCAGCCCCCGACTTTACGAGGGCTCTTACAATGAGCAGTTCTTC. Its protein is CASSPRLYEGSYNEQFF.

Only a few counts were recorded for this clonotype. The rearrangement uses TRBV19 and TRBJ1-1, with 8 positions matching TRBD1. The CDR3 extends over 18 amino acids. Germline V lookup: CDR1 LNHDA, CDR2 SQIVND (reference sequence). Trimming removed 5 bases from V and 6 bases from J; junction bases left unmatched: 20. The CDR3 is CASSSPRSGQGKEAEAFF. In DNA, the CDR3 is TGTGCCAGTAGTTCCCCCCGGAGCGGACAGGGCAAAGAAGCTGAAGCTTTCTTT.

This clonotype was recorded a few times. The chain recombines TRBV9 with TRBJ1-1; D ambiguous. V was cut by 0 bases and J by 1 base, with 7 bases left in between. Germline V gene lookup returns CDR1 SGDLS and CDR2 YYNGEE. The CDR3 loop spans 14 amino acids. This CDR3 reads CASSVGVGNTEAFF. The CDR3 DNA sequence: TGTGCCAGCAGCGTAGGGGTTGGGAACACTGAAGCTTTCTTT.

This clonotype was counted a few times. The chain joins TRBV7-9 to TRBJ2-1; the D gene is possibly TRBD1 (6 bases). Trimming stripped 4 bases from V and 0 bases from J, with 10 bases between. CDR1 SEHNR and CDR2 FQNEAQ come from the germline V gene (reference sequence). CDR3 size: 15 residues. The CDR3 region has the DNA TGTGCCAGCAGCTCCAGGGGAGTCTCCTACAATGAGCAGTTCTTC. It encodes CASSSRGVSYNEQFF.

The CDR3 bases are TGTGCCAGTAGTATTTTGGTAGCCACCGGGGAGCTGTTTTTT. Translated, it gives CASSILVATGELFF. The chain combines TRBV19 with TRBJ2-2; D not resolved. Trimming removed 3 bases from V and 4 bases from J, with 9 bases in between. Germline CDR1 and CDR2: LNHDA and SQIVND (reference sequence). CDR3 length: 14 amino acids.

This clonotype occurred many times. This chain links TRBV12-3 or TRBV12-4 with TRBJ2-5; the match to TRBD2 covers 9 bases. V lost 3 bases and J lost 4; bases outside the gene matches: 6. The CDR3 has 15 residues. The CDR3 nucleotides are TGTGCCAGCAGTTTCAGCGGGGGGCCCCGAGAGACCCAGTACTTC. Encoded protein: CASSFSGGPRETQYF.

The chain employs TRBV6-6 and TRBJ1-1; 7 bases line up with TRBD1. The junction had 4 bases not matched to a gene; V was cut back by 6 bases and J by 6 bases. The CDR3 is 12 amino acids. CDR1 is MNHNY, CDR2 SVGAGI, per germline (reference sequence). CDR3 bases: TGTGCCAGCAGCGAAACAGGGGCTGAAGCTTTCTTT. Protein: CASSETGAEAFF.

Here the CDR3 reads CASRGSIDLYEQYV. The CDR3 region has the DNA TGTGCCAGCAGGGGTTCCATAGATTTATACGAGCAGTACGTC. The chain links TRBV6-6 to TRBJ2-7, with D unclear. The CDR3 has 14 amino acids. Between the trimmed V and J ends, which lost 6 bases and 4 bases, there was a span of 16 bases. CDR1 is MNHNY and CDR2 is SVGAGI in the germline V gene (reference sequence).

This sequence joins TRBV7-6 and TRBJ2-7; D is tentatively TRBD1 or TRBD2 (5 bases each). Germline V gene data show CDR1 as SGHVS and CDR2 as FNYEAQ. V lost 5 bases to trimming and J lost 6 bases, with 14 bases between them. The CDR3 is 13 residues long. The chain's CDR3 is CASSELGGAEQYF. DNA of the CDR3: TGTGCCAGCAGCGAACTTGGGGGTGCCGAGCAGTACTTC.

V usage is TRBV29-1 and J usage is TRBJ1-2; D is unclear. The CDR3 is 14 residues long. Per the germline V gene, CDR1 is SQVTM and CDR2 is ANQGSEA. Trimming removed 6 bases at V and 2 bases at J, with 16 bases between. DNA of the CDR3: TGCAGCGTCCGAGGAGTGATGAACAACTATGGCTACACCTTC. Residues: CSVRGVMNNYGYTF.

This clonotype was counted a few times. This chain joins TRBV19 and TRBJ1-1; D is possibly TRBD1 (5 bases). The V gene lost 7 bases and the J gene lost 0 bases, with 12 bases spanning the gap. There are 14 residues in the CDR3. The germline gives CDR1 LNHDA, CDR2 SQIVND (reference sequence). CDR3 sequence reads: CASTPGAVNTEAFF. The DNA of the CDR3 is TGTGCCAGTACCCCCGGGGCGGTGAACACTGAAGCTTTCTTT. Together with reference TRBV19 and TRBJ1-1, the CDR3 gives the full variable domain: DGGITQSPKYLFRKEGQNVTLSCEQNLNHDAMYWYRQDPGQGLRLIYYSQIVNDFQKGDIAEGYSVSREKKESFPLTVTSAQKNPTAFYLCASTPGAVNTEAFFGQGTRLTVV.

This clonotype was counted between two and nine times. J is TRBJ2-3 and V is TRBV28; D unresolved. This CDR3 spans 11 amino acids. V was shortened by 7 bases and J by 6 bases, with 8 bases between the two germline ends. CDR1 MDHEN and CDR2 SYDVKM come from the germline V gene. CDR3 sequence reads: CASNQGDTQYF. CDR3 sequence (DNA): TGTGCCAGCAACCAAGGGGATACGCAGTATTTT. Looking up the rest from reference TRBV28 and TRBJ2-3 gives the full variable domain: DVKVTQSSRYLVKRTGEKVFLECVQDMDHENMFWYRQDPGLGLRLIYFSYDVKMKEKGDIPEGYSVSREKKERFSLILESASTNQTSMYLCASNQGDTQYFGPGTRLTVL.

This sequence joins TRBV11-2 and TRBJ2-3; no clear D gene. Trimming removed 4 bases from V and 5 bases from J, with 13 bases in between. CDR1 and CDR2 from the germline V gene are SGHAT and FQNNGV. CDR3 length: 14 residues. The chain's CDR3 is CASSSIWVQDTQYF. DNA of the CDR3: TGTGCCAGCAGCTCCATCTGGGTTCAAGATACGCAGTATTTT.

This clonotype was counted at least ten times. The CDR3 here is CASSYDTNTGELFF. The DNA of the CDR3 is TGTGCCAGCAGTTATGACACGAACACCGGGGAGCTGTTTTTT. The V gene is TRBV6-2 or TRBV6-3, the J gene TRBJ2-2, with D uncertain. Germline CDR1 is MNHEY and CDR2 is SVGEGT. The CDR3 sequence is 14 residues long. V lost 3 bases to trimming and J lost 0 bases, with 5 bases between them.

This chain connects TRBV7-2 to TRBJ2-7; D unclear. Trimming took off 5 bases at V and 5 bases at J, with 13 bases between the two ends. CDR3 length equals 13 residues. Per germline, CDR1 SGHTA and CDR2 FQGNSA. The chain's CDR3 is CASSLFGGNEQYV. The CDR3 bases are TGTGCCAGCAGCCTCTTCGGTGGGAACGAGCAGTACGTC.

This chain joins TRBV9 and TRBJ2-1; 9 bases match TRBD2. J was trimmed by 7 bases and V by 3 bases; bases with no gene match: 8. Germline CDR1 is SGDLS and CDR2 is YYNGEE. This CDR3 is 15 amino acids long. CDR3 coding DNA: TGTGCCAGCAGCGGTAGCGGGGGCCTCGGGAATGAGCAGTTCTTC. Translated: CASSGSGGLGNEQFF.

In this sample, this clonotype turned up a few times. The chain links TRBV5-1 to TRBJ2-7; a weak D match, TRBD2 (5 bases). CDR1 is SGHRS and CDR2 is YFSETQ in the germline V gene. V was pared by 3 bases and J by 5 bases, with 18 bases between. The CDR3 runs 15 residues. CDR3: CASSSEGRARHEQYF. CDR3 in DNA: TGCGCCAGCAGCTCCGAGGGCCGCGCGAGGCACGAGCAGTACTTC.

Remarks on this clonotype: A read error is possible here, since a much larger clone lies one base away. The gene calls are TRBV5-1 and TRBJ2-5, with 13 positions matching TRBD2. The CDR3 has 15 amino acids. The germline V gene has CDR1 SGHRS and CDR2 YFSETQ. As DNA, the CDR3 is TGCGCCAGCTTGGGACTAGCGGGGAACCAAGAGATCCAGTACTTC. Its protein product is CASLGLAGNQEIQYF.

This clonotype was detected a few times. The chain is built from TRBV10-3 and TRBJ2-7; the D gene is possibly TRBD2 (5 bases). The CDR3 is made up of 14 amino acids. V lost 0 bases to trimming and J lost 7 bases, with 13 bases between them. Germline lookup yields CDR1 ENHRY and CDR2 SYGVKD. CDR3 in DNA: TGTGCCATCAGTGAGTCTGTAGACGGGATTGAGCAGTACGTC. This codes for CAISESVDGIEQYV.

The chain uses TRBV15 and TRBJ2-7; 7 nucleotides match TRBD1. Germline-derived CDR1 and CDR2 are LNHNV and YYDKDF (reference sequence). V shed 8 bases and J 0 bases; nucleotides not matched to a gene: 4. The CDR3 length is 13 residues. The chain's CDR3 is CATEGASSYEQYF. The CDR3 DNA reads TGTGCCACCGAGGGGGCTTCCTCCTACGAGCAGTACTTC.

The sample holds a few counts of this clonotype. The chain links TRBV4-1 to TRBJ2-2; 8 bases line up with TRBD1. V was pared by 0 bases and J by 6 bases, with 12 bases of the junction left unmatched. The CDR3 contains 18 residues. Germline loops: CDR1 MGHRA, CDR2 YSYEKL. Here the CDR3 reads CASSQEPARTGFPGELFF. The CDR3 DNA follows: TGCGCCAGCAGCCAAGAACCCGCCCGGACAGGGTTCCCCGGGGAGCTGTTTTTT.